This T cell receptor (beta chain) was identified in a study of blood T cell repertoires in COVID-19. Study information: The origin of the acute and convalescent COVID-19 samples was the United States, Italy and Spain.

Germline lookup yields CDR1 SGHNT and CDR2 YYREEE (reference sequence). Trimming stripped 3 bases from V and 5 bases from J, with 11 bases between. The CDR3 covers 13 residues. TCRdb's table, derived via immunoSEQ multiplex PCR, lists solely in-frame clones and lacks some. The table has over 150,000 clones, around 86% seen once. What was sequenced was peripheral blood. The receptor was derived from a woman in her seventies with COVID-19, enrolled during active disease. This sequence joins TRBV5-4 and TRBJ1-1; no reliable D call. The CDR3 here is CASSSLGGTEAFF. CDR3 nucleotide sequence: TGTGCCAGCAGCTCTCTTGGAGGGACTGAAGCTTTCTTT.